This T cell receptor (beta chain) came from a study of T cell responses to AZD1222 COVID-19 vaccine. Profiling relied on immunoSEQ multiplex PCR, and the TCRdb table lists in-frame clones only, not all of them. The data hold about 140,000 clones, with 85% to 95% observed a single time. The origin of this receptor is an adult who had recovered from COVID-19. This specimen consisted of peripheral blood, obtained after recovery from COVID-19.

CDR3 protein: CASSAPGLAVEQYF. DNA for the CDR3: TGTGCCAGCAGCGCTCCGGGACTAGCTGTAGAGCAGTACTTC. This chain uses TRBV9 with TRBJ2-7; 9 bases are a match to TRBD2. The CDR3 covers 14 residues. Germline assignment: CDR1 SGDLS and CDR2 YYNGEE. Trimming at V came to 3 bases and at J to 7 bases, leaving 8 bases not matched to a gene.